Listed below are T cell receptor beta chains from one sample, sequenced in a study of PD-1 blockade in classical Hodgkin lymphoma. Some clones are missing from TCRdb's copy, which holds only in-frame ones; the method was immunoSEQ multiplex PCR. The sample shows roughly 24,000 clones, about three quarters of them seen only once. Here the sequenced sample was peripheral blood mononuclear cells (PBMCs), taken before the second cycle of nivolumab. The receptors derive from a human donor with classical Hodgkin lymphoma. CDR3s include the opening cysteine and the closing phenylalanine or tryptophan. A D gene is named only where the DNA matches it firmly. Some rows mark clone size as missing; the rest say once, few, many or name a class of expanded clone.

d_gene: NA; abundance: NA; v_gene: TRBV29-1; j_gene: TRBJ2-7; CDR3aa: CSVLTTQSSYEQYF; CDR3nt: TGCAGCGTCCTTACGACTCAGAGCTCCTACGAGCAGTACTTC
d_gene: NA; abundance: few; v_gene: TRBV11-2; j_gene: TRBJ1-3; CDR3aa: CASSAKTGPSGNTIYF; CDR3nt: TGTGCCAGCAGCGCCAAGACAGGACCCTCTGGAAACACCATATATTTT
d_gene: TRBD1; abundance: NA; v_gene: TRBV6-6; j_gene: TRBJ2-7; CDR3aa: CASRRTGGFDEQYF; CDR3nt: TGTGCCAGCAGGCGGACAGGGGGTTTCGACGAGCAGTACTTC
d_gene: NA; abundance: NA; v_gene: TRBV6-5; j_gene: TRBJ2-2; CDR3aa: CASSALPNTGELFF; CDR3nt: TGTGCCAGCAGCGCACTCCCGAACACCGGGGAGCTGTTTTTT
d_gene: NA; abundance: NA; v_gene: TRBV5-1; j_gene: TRBJ2-1; CDR3aa: CASSLDGTYNEQFF; CDR3nt: TGCGCCAGCAGCTTGGACGGGACTTACAATGAGCAGTTCTTC
d_gene: NA; abundance: few; v_gene: TRBV6-5; j_gene: TRBJ1-2; CDR3aa: CASSLDSFYGYTF; CDR3nt: TGTGCCAGCAGCCTGGACAGTTTCTATGGCTACACCTTC
d_gene: TRBD1; abundance: NA; v_gene: TRBV9; j_gene: TRBJ1-1; CDR3aa: CASSSLSYRDRNTEAFF; CDR3nt: TGTGCCAGCAGCTCTCTTTCGTACCGGGACAGGAACACTGAAGCTTTCTTT
d_gene: TRBD2; abundance: NA; v_gene: TRBV18; j_gene: TRBJ2-1; CDR3aa: CASSPQSGTNEQFF; CDR3nt: TGTGCCAGCTCACCACAAAGCGGGACCAATGAGCAGTTCTTC
d_gene: NA; abundance: few; v_gene: TRBV6-5; j_gene: TRBJ1-5; CDR3aa: CASSPLDGSNQPQHF; CDR3nt: TGTGCCAGCAGCCCCCTGGACGGGAGCAATCAGCCCCAGCATTTT
d_gene: NA; abundance: NA; v_gene: TRBV6-6; j_gene: TRBJ1-5; CDR3aa: CASSRDGDWPQHF; CDR3nt: TGTGCCAGCAGCCGGGACGGCGATTGGCCCCAGCATTTT
d_gene: NA; abundance: few; v_gene: TRBV6-5; j_gene: TRBJ1-3; CDR3aa: CASSHRAISGNTIYF; CDR3nt: TGTGCCAGCAGCCACAGGGCCATCTCTGGAAACACCATATATTTT
d_gene: NA; abundance: NA; v_gene: TRBV19; j_gene: TRBJ1-1; CDR3aa: CASSEGRTEAFF; CDR3nt: TGTGCCAGTAGTGAGGGGAGGACTGAAGCTTTCTTT
d_gene: NA; abundance: NA; v_gene: TRBV29-1; j_gene: TRBJ2-7; CDR3aa: CSVGSGLYEQYF; CDR3nt: TGCAGCGTTGGCAGTGGACTCTACGAGCAGTACTTC
d_gene: NA; abundance: few; v_gene: TRBV10-3; j_gene: TRBJ1-1; CDR3aa: CAISRFQQGWNTEAFF; CDR3nt: TGTGCCATCAGTCGCTTTCAACAGGGATGGAACACTGAAGCTTTCTTT
d_gene: TRBD1; abundance: NA; v_gene: TRBV6-5; j_gene: TRBJ2-7; CDR3aa: CASRRTGGFDEQYF; CDR3nt: TGTGCCAGCAGGCGGACAGGGGGTTTCGACGAGCAGTACTTC
d_gene: TRBD1; abundance: NA; v_gene: TRBV7-9; j_gene: TRBJ1-3; CDR3aa: CASSYRTGVTGNTIYF; CDR3nt: TGTGCCAGCAGCTATCGGACAGGGGTGACTGGAAACACCATATATTTT
d_gene: NA; abundance: NA; v_gene: TRBV7-8; j_gene: TRBJ2-3; CDR3aa: CASSLGLGYTQYF; CDR3nt: TGTGCCAGCAGCCTTGGCCTAGGTTATACGCAGTATTTT
d_gene: NA; abundance: NA; v_gene: TRBV29-1; j_gene: TRBJ2-7; CDR3aa: CSVDGSGSYEQYF; CDR3nt: TGCAGCGTTGATGGCAGTGGATCCTACGAGCAGTACTTC
d_gene: NA; abundance: NA; v_gene: TRBV6-5; j_gene: TRBJ2-1; CDR3aa: CASRGQFGQFF; CDR3nt: TGTGCCAGCAGAGGACAGTTTGGGCAGTTCTTC
d_gene: TRBD1; abundance: NA; v_gene: TRBV6-5; j_gene: TRBJ2-7; CDR3aa: CASGKDRGPYEQYF; CDR3nt: TGTGCCAGCGGGAAGGACAGGGGCCCCTACGAGCAGTACTTC
d_gene: TRBD2; abundance: NA; v_gene: TRBV5-5; j_gene: TRBJ2-2; CDR3aa: CASSLALTSGKNTGELFF; CDR3nt: TGTGCCAGCAGCTTGGCCTTGACTAGCGGGAAGAACACCGGGGAGCTGTTTTTT
d_gene: TRBD1; abundance: medium-sized; v_gene: TRBV2; j_gene: TRBJ2-7; CDR3aa: CASSEWRAGQGGDNEQYF; CDR3nt: TGTGCCAGCAGTGAATGGAGGGCCGGACAGGGGGGGGATAACGAGCAGTACTTC